This T cell receptor (beta chain) was identified in a study of patients and donors after allogeneic stem cell transplantation (dated by TCRdb to about 2020). This clonotype showed up many times. Its antigen is not yet known. No clone much larger than this one lies a single base away; base qualities are absent. CDR1 and CDR2 are drawn from the germline V gene: MDHEN, SYDVKM. The CDR3, cysteine through phenylalanine, is 15 amino acids long. Only the CDR3 DNA stays, 45 bases, in frame from base 1. The junction carries 15 bases between V and J, which are trimmed by 3 bases and 5 bases respectively. Preparation of the library involved RT-PCR. Instrument used: NextSeq 550. TCRdb redid the processing of the public reads, applying fastp at Q25 and MiXCR, and retained in-frame beta chains. For every CDR3 protein sequence, its rows merge into one entry that carries the most common genes and DNA. Counted in this sample were hundreds of thousands of distinct CDR3 sequences; approximately 16% of them appeared once. Roughly 7.2% of the sample rests with the top ten.

The receptor was isolated from a human donor who was either an allogeneic HSCT recipient or a stem cell or donor lymphocyte infusion donor (not recorded which). It is not recorded whose cells these are; they may come from a transplant donor. The V gene is TRBV28 and the J gene is TRBJ2-3, with a weak D call of TRBD1 (7 bases match). The specimen was blood, either unsorted or a sorted T cell fraction (not recorded which). CDR3 region: CASSFLTGRGDTQYF. DNA sequence: TGTGCCAGCAGTTTCCTGACAGGGCGGGGAGATACGCAGTATTTT.